The 12 T cell receptor beta chains in this list originate from one sample, sequenced in a study of blood T cell repertoires in COVID-19. Sequencing was performed with immunoSEQ multiplex PCR; in TCRdb, only in-frame clones are kept and a portion is missing. The profile shows roughly 190,000 clones, less than 90% of them singletons. The sample taken for sequencing was PBMCs or T cells enriched from blood (not recorded which). The receptors shown here come from a woman between 25 and 40 years old who had been exposed to COVID-19.

The chain links TRBV25-1 to TRBJ1-1, with D uncertain. V was pared by 3 bases and J by 1 base, with 9 bases between. There are 14 residues in the CDR3. Per the germline V gene, CDR1 is MGHDK and CDR2 is SYGVNS. In nucleotides, the CDR3 is TGTGCCAGCAGTGACGAGTACGGGAACACTGAAGCTTTCTTT. Translating it yields CASSDEYGNTEAFF.

The chain recombines TRBV5-4 with TRBJ1-4, with TRBD1 matching over 7 bases. The germline CDR1 and CDR2 sequences are SGHNT and YYREEE (reference sequence). With 4 bases clipped from V and 0 bases from J, the junction kept 3 bases outside the gene matches. This CDR3 contains 15 residues. CDR3 sequence: CASSPGTATNEKLFF. CDR3 bases: TGTGCCAGCAGCCCTGGGACAGCAACTAATGAAAAACTGTTTTTT. Together with reference TRBV5-4 and TRBJ1-4, the CDR3 gives the full variable domain: ETGVTQSPTHLIKTRGQQVTLRCSSQSGHNTVSWYQQALGQGPQFIFQYYREEENGRGNFPPRFSGLQFPNYSSELNVNALELDDSALYLCASSPGTATNEKLFFGSGTQLSVL.

To note about this clone: Other DNA sequences in this sample translate to the same CDR3. The V call is TRBV14, the J call TRBJ2-7; D unclear. The germline V gene has CDR1 SGHDN and CDR2 FVKESK. With 1 base removed from V and 4 bases from J, the gap between germline ends came to 8 bases. This CDR3 has 13 residues. This chain's CDR3 is CASSQVNSYEQYF. As DNA, the CDR3 is TGTGCCAGCAGCCAAGTGAATAGTTACGAGCAGTACTTC.

The V gene is TRBV5-1, the J gene TRBJ2-2; unclear D gene. Trimming removed 5 bases from V and 4 bases from J, with 15 bases in between. Germline values: CDR1 SGHRS, CDR2 YFSETQ. The CDR3 runs to 15 residues. In nucleotides, the CDR3 is TGCGCCAGCAGACCTACAAGAGCGAGCACCGGGGAGCTGTTTTTT. Its translation is CASRPTRASTGELFF.

This clone has more than one count but fewer than ten. This chain connects TRBV2 to TRBJ1-5; D is uncertain. The germline CDR1 and CDR2 sequences are SNHLY and FYNNEI. This CDR3 has 14 residues. The ends were cut back, 7 bases at V and 4 bases at J, with 14 bases in the middle. The CDR3 nucleotides read TGTGCCAGCAAGGGAGTGGGCACGAATCAGCCCCAGCATTTT. Its protein product is CASKGVGTNQPQHF.

This chain uses TRBV19 with TRBJ2-2; 7 nucleotides match TRBD2. The ends lost 3 bases at V and 1 base at J; junction bases unmatched: 5. The CDR3 spans 16 residues. CDR1 is LNHDA and CDR2 is SQIVND in the germline V gene (reference sequence). In nucleotides, the CDR3 is TGTGCCAGTAGTATGTGGTCGGGGGGGAACACCGGGGAGCTGTTTTTT. This gives the protein CASSMWSGGNTGELFF.

The CDR3 coding sequence is TGCGCCAGCAGCTCTCCTTTCAACCCCACTAGCGGGCGGGGAGATACGCAGTATTTT. Protein: CASSSPFNPTSGRGDTQYF. The chain has TRBV5-1 and TRBJ2-3, with 9 bases identical to TRBD2. From germline, CDR1 is SGHRS and CDR2 YFSETQ. The CDR3 sequence is 19 residues long. The J segment lost 5 bases and the V segment lost 3 bases, leaving 19 bases of the junction unmatched.

This clone was seen just once. V is TRBV7-9 and J is TRBJ1-1; 7 bases match TRBD1. Trimming removed 6 bases from V and 1 base from J; junction bases left unmatched: 8. CDR1 and CDR2 (germline): SEHNR, FQNEAQ (reference sequence). The CDR3 contains 15 residues. The CDR3 DNA sequence: TGTGCCAGCAGGCCTAGACAGGGCCAGAACACTGAAGCTTTCTTT. It encodes CASRPRQGQNTEAFF. Filled out from reference TRBV7-9 and TRBJ1-1, the complete variable domain reads DTGVSQNPRHKITKRGQNVTFRCDPISEHNRLYWYRQTLGQGPEFLTYFQNEAQLEKSRLLSDRFSAERPKGSFSTLEIQRTEQGDSAMYLCASRPRQGQNTEAFFGQGTRLTVV.

The genes are TRBV4-3 and TRBJ1-1; the D gene is possibly TRBD1 (6 bases). This CDR3 is 13 amino acids long. The V gene's germline CDR1 is LGHNA and CDR2 YSLEER. V lost 3 bases and J lost 4, with 9 bases in between. CDR3 protein: CASSQDSRTEAFF. The CDR3, as DNA: TGCGCCAGCAGCCAGGACAGCCGCACTGAAGCTTTCTTT.

The chain recombines TRBV30 with TRBJ2-5; TRBD2 aligns across 10 bases. The CDR3 contains 15 residues. The germline V gene encodes CDR1 GTSNPN and CDR2 SVGIG (reference sequence). J gave up 0 bases and V 2 bases, and 3 bases lay outside the gene matches. The CDR3 loop reads CAWSPLAGDQETQYF. DNA for the CDR3: TGTGCCTGGAGTCCCCTAGCGGGGGACCAAGAGACCCAGTACTTC.

This chain uses TRBV11-2 with TRBJ1-2, with D possibly being TRBD1 (5 bases). The CDR3 runs to 18 residues. Germline values: CDR1 SGHAT, CDR2 FQNNGV. Trimming took 1 base from V and 0 from J, leaving 18 bases between them. The chain's CDR3 is CASSLVFRDRISNYGYTF. CDR3 sequence (DNA): TGTGCCAGCAGCTTAGTTTTTCGAGACAGAATCTCTAACTATGGCTACACCTTC.

The CDR3 spells CASSHRGAYEQYF. The CDR3 coding sequence is TGCGCCAGCAGTCACAGGGGCGCCTACGAGCAGTACTTC. The V call is TRBV4-1, the J call TRBJ2-7; 7 nucleotides line up with TRBD1. Germline assignment: CDR1 MGHRA and CDR2 YSYEKL. The length of the CDR3 is 13 residues. V lost 6 bases to trimming and J lost 2 bases; unmatched junction nucleotides: 4.